The rows below give T cell receptor beta chains drawn from one sample of a study of blood T cell repertoires in COVID-19. Only in-frame clones appear in the TCRdb table, and some are missing; sequencing was by immunoSEQ multiplex PCR. The sample contains approximately 75,000 clones, over 75% of which appear only once. Material: peripheral blood. The receptor source for this set is a man aged 50-59 years with acute or convalescent COVID-19. Each CDR3 is given with its conserved first and last residue. The D gene is left open where the match is weak. Clone size is not always given. Where it is, it says once, few, many or a class for expanded clones.

J gene,clone size,D gene,V gene,CDR3 DNA,CDR3 protein
TRBJ1-1,-,-,TRBV14,TGTGCCAGCAGCCAGGGGGCTGTGACTGAAGCTTTCTTT,CASSQGAVTEAFF
TRBJ2-2,-,TRBD1,TRBV7-3,TGTGCCAGCAGCTTAACGCCGACAGGGATGAACACCGGGGAGCTGTTTTTT,CASSLTPTGMNTGELFF
TRBJ1-2,few,TRBD1,TRBV18,TGTGCCAGCTCACAATCCCGGGACAGGGATCTTGGCTACACCTTC,CASSQSRDRDLGYTF
TRBJ1-1,-,-,TRBV7-3,TGTGCCAGCAGCTTAAACAGGGCAGTTAACACTGAAGCTTTCTTT,CASSLNRAVNTEAFF
TRBJ1-1,once,-,TRBV11-1,TGTGCCAGCAGCCAATTACAGGGGAACACTGAAGCTTTCTTT,CASSQLQGNTEAFF
TRBJ2-7,once,TRBD1,TRBV7-6,TGTGCCAGCAGCTTAGCGCAGGGGGATGAGCAGTACTTC,CASSLAQGDEQYF
TRBJ2-7,-,-,TRBV4-1,TGCGCCAGCAGCCAAGAGGGACACGCCGTAGGCGAGCAGTACTTC,CASSQEGHAVGEQYF
TRBJ2-7,once,TRBD1,TRBV7-8,TGTGCCAGCAGCTTGGGACAGGGAGGGGTATACGAGCAGTACTTC,CASSLGQGGVYEQYF
TRBJ1-4,-,-,TRBV7-9,TGTGCCAGCAGCTTAGACCGGCGGCGGGAAGCCGGGGAAAAACTGTTTTTT,CASSLDRRREAGEKLFF
TRBJ2-1,-,TRBD1,TRBV5-1,TGCGCCAGCAGCTACGGACAGGGGTTTTGGAATGAGCAGTTCTTC,CASSYGQGFWNEQFF
TRBJ1-5,-,TRBD1,TRBV27,TGTGCCAGCAGCCGTCGGCGTCAGGGGGGCAATCAGCCCCAGCATTTT,CASSRRRQGGNQPQHF
TRBJ1-5,-,-,TRBV23-1,TGCGCCAGCACCTGGGCAAACGACCAGGGGAATCAGCCCCAGCATTTT,CASTWANDQGNQPQHF
TRBJ2-3,-,TRBD2,TRBV19,TGTGCCAGTAGAACGACTAGCTCAAGCACAGATACGCAGTATTTT,CASRTTSSSTDTQYF
TRBJ2-2,-,TRBD1,TRBV7-3,TGTGCCAGCAGCGACCAGGGGGTCGACGGGGAGCTGTTTTTT,CASSDQGVDGELFF
TRBJ1-1,-,-,TRBV6-1,TGTGCCAGCAGTGAATATCGAGGCCCGAACACTGAAGCTTTCTTT,CASSEYRGPNTEAFF
TRBJ1-4,-,-,TRBV4-1,TGCGCCAGCGGACGACAGGAAAATAATGAAAAACTGTTTTTT,CASGRQENNEKLFF
TRBJ2-7,-,-,TRBV5-1,TGCGCCAGCAGACTAACCTTTACCGGGGGTGCCGAGCAGTACTTC,CASRLTFTGGAEQYF
TRBJ2-5,-,TRBD2,TRBV18,TGTGCCAGCTCACCGGTGGGACTAGCGGGGGGTCAAGAGACCCAGTACTTC,CASSPVGLAGGQETQYF
TRBJ2-1,-,TRBD2,TRBV2,TGTGCCAGCAGGGACAGCGGGGGGGACAATGAGCAGTTCTTC,CASRDSGGDNEQFF
TRBJ1-6,-,TRBD1,TRBV27,TGTGCCAGCACCCCTTCAGGGGGCAGGTATTCACCCCTCCACTTT,CASTPSGGRYSPLHF
TRBJ1-4,-,TRBD1,TRBV30,TGTGCCTGCAACAGGGGAACTAATGAAAAACTGTTTTTT,CACNRGTNEKLFF
TRBJ2-3,-,-,TRBV7-9,TGTGCCAGCAGCCCCGATGGGCACCCCACAGATACGCAGTATTTT,CASSPDGHPTDTQYF
TRBJ2-5,-,-,TRBV3-1/TRBV3-2,TGTGCCAGCAGCCCTCCACAGGCGAAAGATATCCGAGAGACCCAGTACTTC,CASSPPQAKDIRETQYF
TRBJ2-7,-,TRBD1,TRBV7-9,TGTGCCAGCAGCTTAGTGGGACAGGGGGCCTACGAGCAGTACTTC,CASSLVGQGAYEQYF
TRBJ1-1,-,TRBD1,TRBV18,TGTGCCAGCTCACCACCATCCACAGGGGCGACGATGAACACTGAAGCTTTCTTT,CASSPPSTGATMNTEAFF
TRBJ2-2,-,TRBD1,TRBV14,TGTGCCAGCAGCCGGACAGGTCGGACCGGGGAGCTGTTTTTT,CASSRTGRTGELFF
TRBJ2-3,-,-,TRBV11-3,TGTGCCAGCAGCTTAGGTCGCGCCAGGGCGACAGATACGCAGTATTTT,CASSLGRARATDTQYF
TRBJ2-7,-,-,TRBV9,TGTGCCAGCAGCGTAGGGGGGGAAACCTACGAGCAGTACTTC,CASSVGGETYEQYF
TRBJ2-2,-,TRBD1,TRBV7-3,TGTGCCAGCAGCTTAACCCTCGACAGGGATTATAACACCGGGGAGCTGTTTTTT,CASSLTLDRDYNTGELFF
TRBJ1-2,few,TRBD1,TRBV27,TGTGCCAGCAGTCCACAGGGGGCAGTTGATGGCTACACCTTC,CASSPQGAVDGYTF
TRBJ1-2,-,TRBD1,TRBV5-8,TGTGCCAGCAGCGTGTCGGGACAGGGGTATGGAGGCTACACCTTC,CASSVSGQGYGGYTF
TRBJ1-5,-,-,TRBV7-9,TGTGCCAGCAGCTTCCAGGACAATCAGCCCCAGCATTTT,CASSFQDNQPQHF
TRBJ1-2,-,TRBD1,TRBV7-2,TGTGCCAGCAGCTTAGTGCAGGGGGCGGCCACTAACTATGGCTACACCTTC,CASSLVQGAATNYGYTF
TRBJ2-6,-,TRBD1,TRBV14,TGTGCCAGCAGTGACAGGGCCTCTGGGGCCAACGTCCTGACTTTC,CASSDRASGANVLTF
TRBJ1-3,-,-,TRBV6-1,TGTGCCAGCAGTGAGATGCGGAACTCTGGAAACACCATATATTTT,CASSEMRNSGNTIYF
TRBJ2-6,-,-,TRBV18,TGTGCCAGCTCACCAAGGGAGACTGGGGCCAACGTCCTGACTTTC,CASSPRETGANVLTF
TRBJ2-1,-,-,TRBV11-3,TGTGCCAGCAGCTTACAGGGCACCAATGAGCAGTTCTTC,CASSLQGTNEQFF
TRBJ1-1,-,TRBD1,TRBV5-5,TGTGCCAGCAACTCGGGACAGGGACCCGGCGGAGGAGCTTTCTTT,CASNSGQGPGGGAFF
TRBJ1-5,-,-,TRBV5-1,TGCGCCAGCAGTGAGGCCGGAGGCAATCAGCCCCAGCATTTT,CASSEAGGNQPQHF
TRBJ1-1,-,TRBD1,TRBV29-1,TGCAGCGTTAACACAGGGGCGAACACTGAAGCTTTCTTT,CSVNTGANTEAFF
TRBJ1-3,-,TRBD1,TRBV4-2,TGTGCCAGCAGCCCGGAGACAGGGGGCACGTACACCATATATTTT,CASSPETGGTYTIYF
TRBJ2-7,-,TRBD2,TRBV7-2,TGTGCCAGCAGCCGGTTCCTCGGGACTAGCGTCGAGCAGTACTTC,CASSRFLGTSVEQYF
TRBJ2-7,-,TRBD1,TRBV5-6,TGTGCCAGCAGCTCCGACAGGGCTGAGCAGTACTTC,CASSSDRAEQYF
TRBJ2-5,once,-,TRBV15,TGTGCCACCAGCCCCAGGGCAGGACGCCAAGAGACCCAGTACTTC,CATSPRAGRQETQYF
TRBJ2-1,-,TRBD1,TRBV30,TGTGCCTGGAGTGTAAAGGGGGCGAATGAGCAGTTCTTC,CAWSVKGANEQFF